The T cell receptor beta chain described here comes from a study of shared clonotypes between healthy human individuals (dated by TCRdb to between 2020 and 2021). Regarding the research as a whole: The cohort included a few men and two women between 18 and 49 years of age. For each donor, three plates each were used for CD4 naive and CD4 memory, two plates were used for CD8 naive, and one plate was used for CD8 memory. Blood TCR repertoires of roughly five healthy adults were deeply sequenced to estimate repertoire size and the extent of clonotype sharing between individuals. Libraries were prepared and TCR repertoires were sequenced by different laboratories using diverse techniques, in order to increase sequencing depth and limit assay-specific biases. Per donor, leukapheresis produced somewhere between about 0.9 and 10 billion PBMCs.

Comments on this clone: Its antigen is still unknown. Base qualities were left out, and no much larger clone turns up one base away.

General findings and caveats noted by the study authors: Estimated clonotype richness was generally larger for naive than for memory subsets. Sharing across several donors was observed for about 5% of naive CD4, under 4% of naive CD8, over 2% of memory CD4, and around 0.4% of memory CD8 clonotypes. Sampling was restricted to blood, and TCR repertoires in tissue are likely to differ from TCR repertoires in blood. Higher generation probabilities were observed for clonotypes shared by all four sorted-subset donors than for non-shared clonotypes. Pairwise subsampling led to the expectation that sequencing depth would affect the degree of clonotype sharing among donors. Incomplete sequencing was indicated by rarefaction of sorted-subset datasets, despite the large sequencing depth. Because the study included a small number of donors, the genetic and exposure-history diversity represented was limited.

Healthy HIV-negative adults with no recently reported acute infections or vaccinations were included as donors. Every donor was a Caucasian adult residing in Nashville, Tennessee, USA. CD4+ T cells were enriched by magnetic negative selection, after which naive cells were positively selected on CD45RA and the negative fraction was taken as the memory subset. Blood was obtained by leukapheresis, after which PBMCs were separated by Ficoll-Histopaque density gradient centrifugation and cryopreserved in liquid nitrogen vapor phase. Purity and quantity of every magnetically sorted T cell population were checked by analytical flow cytometry. Each sorted fraction had its genomic DNA isolated and then quantified by UV absorbance on a Nanodrop 2000c. Using the deep immunoSEQ assay, multiplex PCR amplified TCR CDR3 regions from genomic DNA. Extracted genomic DNA from each cell subset was spread evenly across all wells of several immunoSEQ 96-well plates, with each plate serving as a replicate. For sorted subsets, 150 to 250 ng genomic DNA, equal to some 30,000 T cell genomes, was loaded into each replicate PCR. The purified libraries were quantified using a Qubit 3.0 fluorometer, sized with a Bioanalyzer 2100, and then quantified again using the KAPA Library Quantification kit. Every immunoSEQ 96-well plate was sequenced on a dedicated single-read 150-cycle Illumina NextSeq 550 flow cell. As for how the authors treated the data: Because the immunoSEQ output held only junctional sequences and lacked quality scores, the filtering could not match the filtering applied to full-length reads. Sequences were annotated with PyIR, a Python wrapper for IgBLAST v1.9, and V/J genes and CDR3 were assigned using IMGT germline references. Reads with weak V/J assignments (E-value above 1e-6), missing CDR3, stop codons, out-of-frame junctions, or ambiguous translated residues were removed. V3J clonotypes were defined as sequences sharing the same inferred V gene, J gene, and CDR3 amino acid sequence. Percentage overlap between repertoires was calculated by dividing the number of shared unique clonotypes by the size of the smaller repertoire. Richness of each repertoire was evaluated using RTK rarefaction, the Chao1 estimator, and Recon v2.1 estimates of unobserved clonotypes. Generation probabilities for all TCRbeta clonotypes obtained by the gDNA method from a few donors were computed using OLGA. In its TCRdb copy, this immuneACCESS table keeps in-frame sequences only and misses some clones. Where compared with another copy, unresolved V genes explain less than half of these, and the others have no known cause. That table furnishes V, J and clone size, whereas the DNA furnished D and trimming. The sample profile shows more than 500,000 clones; approximately 95% of them were found once. The top ten constitute 0.055% to 0.075% of the sample.

Source material: naive CD4+ T cells sorted from blood. The intended sense of this specimen's cell subset or site label: CD45RA+ positively selected. The receptor's source is a woman aged 25-40 years in good health.

The nucleotide sequence is TGCGCCAGCAGCTTGGAGGGACAGGGAGCTGCCTATGGCTACACCTTC. This codes for CASSLEGQGAAYGYTF. The V gene is TRBV5-1 and the J gene is TRBJ1-2; 9 bases in the junction line up with TRBD1. For this chain, trimming is 0 bases at the V end and 4 bases at the J end, and the number of junction bases without a gene match is 7. The cysteine opens and the phenylalanine closes a CDR3 of 16 amino acids. Only CDR3 DNA remains: 48 bases, in frame from the first base. The germline V gene encodes CDR1 SGHRS and CDR2 YFSETQ.